The next 17 T cell receptor beta chains were all read from a single sample in a study of CD8 T cells in Susac syndrome. Reverse transcription of about 0.45 to 1 ug RNA was performed with random hexamers. TCRdb independently ran MiXCR on the immunoSEQ multiplex PCR reads; one entry per CDR3 protein. The sample consists of about 85,000 distinct CDR3 sequences, 95% of them appearing once. Sequences were obtained from CD8+ T cells from PBMCs. These receptor sequences come from a human donor with Susac syndrome.

The genes are TRBV5-6 and TRBJ2-7; D may be TRBD1 or TRBD2 (6 bases each). V was trimmed by 4 bases and J by 2 bases, leaving 13 bases between them. Germline V gene data show CDR1 as SGHDT and CDR2 as YYEEEE. This CDR3 has 14 residues. CDR3 sequence: CASSPGDNTYEQYF. The CDR3 nucleotides read TGTGCCAGCAGCCCGGGGGACAATACCTACGAGCAGTACTTC.

This rearrangement joins TRBV7-6 to TRBJ1-1, with D possibly being TRBD1 (5 bases). CDR1 is SGHVS and CDR2 is FNYEAQ in the germline V gene. This CDR3 comprises 16 residues. The ends were cut back, 1 base at V and 1 base at J, with 13 bases in the middle. CDR3 DNA sequence: TGTGCCAGCAGCTTAGGGGTTCAGGGACGGAACACTGAAGCTTTCTTT. Amino acids: CASSLGVQGRNTEAFF.

The genes are TRBV13 and TRBJ2-3; D gene unclear. Germline V gene lookup returns CDR1 PRHDT and CDR2 FYEKMQ (reference sequence). Deletions cut 5 bases from V and 0 bases from J, with 6 bases between. There are 13 residues in the CDR3. CDR3 region: CASSLQSTDTQYF. The CDR3 nucleotides are TGTGCCAGCAGCCTACAGAGCACAGATACGCAGTATTTT.

The chain carries TRBV4-2 and TRBJ2-2, with TRBD2 matching over 8 bases. The trim removed 4 bases at V and 7 bases at J, leaving 8 bases unmatched. The CDR3 extends over 15 amino acids. The V gene's germline CDR1 is LGHNA and CDR2 YNFKEQ. The CDR3 protein is CASSLQREWGGELFF. The CDR3 DNA sequence: TGTGCCAGCAGCCTCCAGCGGGAGTGGGGCGGGGAGCTGTTTTTT.

This clonotype was counted a single time. This sequence joins TRBV20-1 and TRBJ2-3; D perhaps matches TRBD1 (6 bases). The length of the CDR3 is 12 residues. Germline-derived CDR1 and CDR2 are DFQATT and SNEGSKA (reference sequence). CDR3 DNA sequence: TGCGGAGCTAGGGGGAGCACAGATACGCAGTATTTT. It specifies CGARGSTDTQYF.

The CDR3 DNA reads as TGTGCCACCAGTCCAGGGAGCTCTGGAAACACCATATATTTT. This gives the protein CATSPGSSGNTIYF. This sequence joins TRBV24-1 and TRBJ1-3, with D perhaps TRBD1 (5 bases). The CDR3 consists of 14 residues. CDR1 is KGHDR, CDR2 SFDVKD, per germline. V was cut by 6 bases and J by 0 bases, with 8 bases left in between.

The chain carries TRBV30 and TRBJ2-7; TRBD2 might be the D (6 bases). Deletions cut 1 base from V and 3 bases from J, with 13 bases between. The germline V gene encodes CDR1 GTSNPN and CDR2 SVGIG (reference sequence). This CDR3 is built from 14 residues. CDR3 in amino acids: CAWSGSGGGYEQYF. The CDR3 nucleotides read TGTGCCTGGAGTGGTAGCGGAGGTGGCTACGAGCAGTACTTC.

CDR3 coding DNA: TGCGCCAGCACGGGACTAGCGGGAGAGGGGGGTCTCTACAATGAGCAGTTCTTC. Encoded protein: CASTGLAGEGGLYNEQFF. V is TRBV4-1 and J is TRBJ2-1; TRBD2 matches 14 bases. Losses at the gene ends were 7 bases for V and 3 bases for J; bases not matched to a gene: 11. The CDR3 extends over 18 amino acids. Germline CDR1 MGHRA, CDR2 YSYEKL.

The chain is built from TRBV12-3 or TRBV12-4 and TRBJ1-2, with D possibly TRBD1 on 5 matching bases. The CDR3 consists of 15 residues. Trimming removed 0 bases at V and 6 bases at J, with 14 bases between. CDR3: CASSLAPTEVNGYTF. CDR3 nucleotide sequence: TGTGCCAGCAGTTTAGCGCCGACAGAGGTCAATGGCTACACCTTC.

This rearrangement joins TRBV27 to TRBJ2-3, with a possible D match to TRBD1 (5 bases). CDR3 length: 14 residues. Trimming took 0 bases from V and 5 from J, leaving 9 bases between them. Germline-derived CDR1 and CDR2 are MNHEY and SMNVEV (reference sequence). Here the CDR3 reads CASSLSQVVDTQYF. CDR3 coding DNA: TGTGCCAGCAGTTTATCACAGGTCGTAGATACGCAGTATTTT.

The V and J genes are TRBV20-1 and TRBJ1-5, with D tentatively TRBD1 (5 bases). V dropped 5 bases and J dropped 0 bases, with 14 bases sitting between them. This CDR3 contains 15 residues. Germline V gene lookup returns CDR1 DFQATT and CDR2 SNEGSKA (reference sequence). CDR3 protein: CSAGSGGYSNQPQHF. In DNA form, the CDR3 reads TGCAGTGCTGGTAGCGGGGGGTATAGCAATCAGCCCCAGCATTTT.

V usage is TRBV2 and J usage is TRBJ1-5, with unresolved D. Germline CDR1 reads SNHLY; CDR2 reads FYNNEI. The CDR3 is 13 residues long. Trimming cost V 3 bases and J 4 bases, with 7 bases left between them. CDR3 loop: CASSDPRNQPQHF. The CDR3 DNA reads as TGTGCCAGCAGTGATCCGCGGAATCAGCCCCAGCATTTT. The entire variable domain, with the rest obtained from reference TRBV2 and TRBJ1-5, is as follows: EPEVTQTPSHQVTQMGQEVILRCVPISNHLYFYWYRQILGQKVEFLVSFYNNEISEKSEIFDDQFSVERPDGSNFTLKIRSTKLEDSAMYFCASSDPRNQPQHFGDGTRLSIL.

The chain has TRBV6-5 and TRBJ2-1; D unclear. Germline CDR1 and CDR2: MNHEY and SVGAGI. The CDR3 runs 13 residues. Trimming removed 0 bases at V and 3 bases at J, with 3 bases between. The DNA of the CDR3 is TGTGCCAGCAGTTACTCGGTCTACAATGAGCAGTTCTTC. Protein product: CASSYSVYNEQFF.

The rearrangement uses TRBV5-1 and TRBJ2-7; 9 nucleotides align to TRBD2. The CDR3 length is 16 residues. Unmatched junction bases numbered 8, after V lost 4 bases and J lost 0 bases. Per germline, CDR1 SGHRS and CDR2 YFSETQ. In DNA form, the CDR3 reads TGCGCCAGCAGCATGGACATAGCGGGGGACTCCTACGAGCAGTACTTC. Protein sequence: CASSMDIAGDSYEQYF.

CDR3 nucleotide sequence: TGCGCCAGCAGCTCGTTTGGCGGGGGCACTGAAGCTTTCTTT. Translating gives CASSSFGGGTEAFF. The rearrangement uses TRBV5-1 and TRBJ1-1; possibly TRBD1 for D (5 bases). The CDR3 runs to 14 residues. Trimming left V 3 bases short and J 4 bases short, with 13 bases between. Germline values: CDR1 SGHRS, CDR2 YFSETQ.

This clonotype was detected once. J is TRBJ2-7 and V is TRBV5-1, with TRBD2 matching 7 bases. After removal of 4 bases from V and 0 bases from J, the junction contained 4 bases not matched to a gene. The CDR3 is 14 residues long. Looked up from germline, CDR1 is SGHRS and CDR2 is YFSETQ. DNA of the CDR3: TGCGCCAGCAGCGTACTAGCGACCTCCTACGAGCAGTACTTC. This encodes CASSVLATSYEQYF.

J is TRBJ1-3 and V is TRBV6-5; a possible D gene is TRBD1 (5 bases). V was clipped by 4 bases and J by 3 bases, with 13 bases between them. Germline CDR1 is MNHEY and CDR2 is SVGAGI. The CDR3 has 15 amino acids. CDR3 coding DNA: TGTGCCAGCAGTTCCCTGGGGGAAGTTGGAAACACCATATATTTT. It specifies CASSSLGEVGNTIYF.